This entry concerns a single TCR beta chain. There is no known antigen for this receptor. It has no much larger one-base neighbor in the sample; base qualities were not kept. This sample stems from a study of blood T cell repertoires in COVID-19 (dated by TCRdb to the early 2020s). In terms of the full investigation: The collaborator samples originated in the United States, Italy and Spain and spanned the acute and convalescent phases of COVID-19. Where available, HLA class I and class II types were taken from metadata supplied by the sample provider and were not determined by assay-based typing. Sample metadata almost always included a de-identified subject ID, COVID-19 status, age in years and sex. Subjects who had been exposed to COVID-19, were actively infected with it, or had recovered from it provided the deeply sampled blood TCRbeta repertoires that made up the dataset. A freely available public database, intended as a resource for researchers studying the immune response to SARS-CoV-2, is where the repertoires were released. The samples were drawn from the first 160 participants of the ongoing ImmuneRACE study and from 1,254 subjects provided by 6 global collaborators. The material from the prospective study consisted of cDNA or gDNA derived from T cells, B-cell-depleted T cells, or PBMCs. Results and caveats for the whole study, not just this receptor: Clinical and demographic metadata were provided uncurated, with the amount varying by source and participant.

TCRbeta CDR3 regions were amplified from genomic DNA using the immunoSEQ Assay, a bias-controlled multiplex PCR. On the study's bioinformatics: Within the assay, amplification of reference gene primers was used to estimate how many nucleated cells each sample contained. Sequence reads were collapsed and filtered to measure the absolute abundance of every unique TCRbeta CDR3 rearrangement. For each sample, productive Simpson clonality was calculated as the square root of Simpson's diversity index across productive rearrangements. Held by TCRdb, this immuneACCESS table contains in-frame sequences only and omits some clones. Under half of the omission traces to an unresolved V gene where checked; the cause of the rest is unknown. That table furnishes V, J and clone size, whereas the DNA furnished D and trimming. The sample profile shows approximately 80,000 clones; about 88% of them were found once. Roughly 9.1% of the sample belongs to the ten largest clones.

Collaborating institutions collected whole blood in K2EDTA tubes following their own protocols. For TCRbeta analysis, collaborator samples were shipped as frozen whole blood, as isolated PBMCs, or as DNA extracted from either sample type. Taken from cysteine to phenylalanine, the CDR3 has 15 residues. Only CDR3 DNA remains: 45 bases, in frame from the first base. V has 3 bases trimmed and J has 2 bases trimmed; junction bases matching no gene number 5. CDR1 and CDR2, looked up from the germline V gene, are SGHTA and FQGNSA. Sequencing was done on a sample of peripheral blood. The rearrangement combines TRBV7-2 with TRBJ2-7; TRBD2 agrees with 9 junctional bases. The sequence was obtained from a human donor in a cohort sampled during active COVID-19. CDR3 reads: CASSLSGLAPYEQYF. The DNA sequence is as follows: TGTGCCAGCAGCTTGAGTGGACTAGCGCCCTACGAGCAGTACTTC.